What follows describes a single T cell receptor beta chain. Its target is unknown. Individuals who donated were healthy Caucasians from Russia aged about 6 to 90. The data are from a study of blood T cells in healthy people across ages. Study results and limitations: Roughly linear declines in TCR beta diversity per million T cells occurred with age.

CDR1 and CDR2 (germline): MGHDK, SYGVNS. This CDR3 contains 15 residues. V shed 8 bases, J shed 1 base, and the junction held 11 bases outside the gene matches. A J-beta primer mix and a sample-barcoded 5' primer were used in a second PCR of roughly 6 to 11 cycles. Tags on each cDNA molecule came from a template-switch adaptor with 12 random nucleotides. TCRdb passed the 5' RACE reads through MiXCR, listing each CDR3 protein once. The sample has some 670,000 distinct CDR3 sequences, 52% seen once. The rearrangement joins TRBV25-1 to TRBJ2-7; TRBD2 agrees at 7 bases. The clonotype comes from a woman older than 75 in good health. The source material was blood. CDR3 sequence reads: CASCPTVGGSYEQYF. CDR3 bases: TGTGCCAGCTGCCCGACCGTGGGGGGGTCCTACGAGCAGTACTTC.